The 4 T cell receptor beta chains given below trace back to one sample, sequenced in a study of blood T cell repertoires in COVID-19. Profiled with immunoSEQ multiplex PCR; TCRdb holds only in-frame clones, not every one. Of 200,000 or so clones in the sample, approximately 85% were seen once. The source material was peripheral blood. These receptors were obtained from a man in his 60s with acute or convalescent COVID-19.

V gene TRBV6-5 combines with J gene TRBJ1-4; 7 nucleotides line up with TRBD1. Germline-derived CDR1 and CDR2 are MNHEY and SVGAGI. J gave up 1 base and V 6 bases, and 2 bases lay outside the gene matches. The CDR3 sequence is 14 residues long. For the CDR3, the DNA is TGTGCCAGCAGAGCAGGGGGAACTAATGAAAAACTGTTTTTT. It is translated as CASRAGGTNEKLFF.

The chain uses TRBV7-9 and TRBJ2-1; the D is unclear. The CDR3 runs 12 residues. Germline CDR1 reads SEHNR; CDR2 reads FQNEAQ (reference sequence). Trimming left V 5 bases short and J 2 bases short, with 4 bases between. DNA of the CDR3: TGTGCCAGCAGCCCAACCTACAATGAGCAGTTCTTC. Translation: CASSPTYNEQFF.

The J gene is TRBJ2-2, the V gene TRBV7-2; a weak D match, TRBD2 (6 bases). Trimming stripped 3 bases from V and 4 bases from J, with 12 bases between. The germline CDR1 and CDR2 sequences are SGHTA and FQGNSA. This CDR3 contains 15 residues. The CDR3, as DNA: TGTGCCAGCAGCTTGGACGCGGGATTCACCGGGGAGCTGTTTTTT. It is translated as CASSLDAGFTGELFF.

The chain joins TRBV27 to TRBJ1-5; the D gene is possibly TRBD1 (6 bases). Germline CDR1 and CDR2: MNHEY and SMNVEV (reference sequence). Trimming left V 8 bases short and J 0 bases short, with 23 bases between. CDR3 length: 18 residues. CDR3 amino acids: CASRDKGQWALSNQPQHF. The DNA for the CDR3 is TGTGCCAGCCGGGACAAAGGACAGTGGGCCCTTAGCAATCAGCCCCAGCATTTT.